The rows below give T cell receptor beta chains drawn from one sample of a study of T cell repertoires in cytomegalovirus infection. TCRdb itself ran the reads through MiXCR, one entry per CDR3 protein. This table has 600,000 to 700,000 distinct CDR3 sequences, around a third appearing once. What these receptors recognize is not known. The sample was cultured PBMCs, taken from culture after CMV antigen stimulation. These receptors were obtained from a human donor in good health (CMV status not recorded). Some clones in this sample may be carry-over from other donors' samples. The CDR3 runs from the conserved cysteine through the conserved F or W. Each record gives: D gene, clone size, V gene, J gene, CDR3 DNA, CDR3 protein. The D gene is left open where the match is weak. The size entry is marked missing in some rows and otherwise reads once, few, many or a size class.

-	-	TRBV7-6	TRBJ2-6	TGTGCCAGCAGCTTAGTAGCTGGGGCTGGGGCCAACGTCCTGACTTTC	CASSLVAGAGANVLTF
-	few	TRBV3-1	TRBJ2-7	TGTGCCAGCAGCGGGGCGAGCGGACGATCCTACGAGCAGTACTTC	CASSGASGRSYEQYF
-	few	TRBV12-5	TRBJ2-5	TGTGCTAGTGGTTTTATCCCGCCACCGCCCCGGGACGGCCAAGAGACCCAGTACTTC	CASGFIPPPPRDGQETQYF
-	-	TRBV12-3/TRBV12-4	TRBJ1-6	TGTGCCAGCAGTTTGGACATATCAAATTCACCCCTCCACTTT	CASSLDISNSPLHF
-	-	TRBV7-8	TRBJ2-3	TGTGCCAGCAGCACCGAACCCAGGGGTGGAGATACGCAGTATTTT	CASSTEPRGGDTQYF
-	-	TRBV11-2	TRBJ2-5	TGTGCCAGCAGCTTAAATACAGGGGAGGGAGAGACCCAGTACTTC	CASSLNTGEGETQYF
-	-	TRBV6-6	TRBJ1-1	TGTGCCAGCCGGCCGGGCCTGGGGGTGGGAGCTTTCTTT	CASRPGLGVGAFF
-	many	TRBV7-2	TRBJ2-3	TGTGCCAGCAGCCCCCCGGGCACAGATACGCAGTATTTT	CASSPPGTDTQYF
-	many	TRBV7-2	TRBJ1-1	TGTGCCAGCAGCTTAAACAGCCCACAGGGAGCTTTCTTT	CASSLNSPQGAFF
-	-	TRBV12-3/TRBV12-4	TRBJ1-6	TGTGCCAGCAGTTGGACAAGGAAGAATTCACCCCTCCACTTT	CASSWTRKNSPLHF
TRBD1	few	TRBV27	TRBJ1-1	TGTGCCAGCAGAAAGCAGACAGGGGGACGTCTCCGGGCTGAAGCTTTCTTT	CASRKQTGGRLRAEAFF
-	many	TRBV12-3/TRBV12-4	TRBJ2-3	TGTGCCAGCAGTCCCCAGGATACGCAGTATTTT	CASSPQDTQYF
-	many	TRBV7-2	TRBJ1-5	TGTGCCAGCAGCCGGGACAGCAATCAGCCCCAGCATTTT	CASSRDSNQPQHF
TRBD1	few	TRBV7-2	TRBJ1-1	TGTGCCAGCAGTCCTTCGACAGGGATGAACACTGAAGCTTTCTTT	CASSPSTGMNTEAFF
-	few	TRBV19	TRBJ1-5	TGTGCCAGTAGTATGGCCCGGGAACAGCCCCAGCATTTT	CASSMAREQPQHF
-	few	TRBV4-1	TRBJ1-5	TGCGCCAGCAGCCAAGAAACGACCATATACGGCAATCAGCCCCAGCATTTT	CASSQETTIYGNQPQHF
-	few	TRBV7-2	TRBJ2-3	TGTGCCAGCAGCCGCCAGAGTTTCCCAGATACGCAGTATTTT	CASSRQSFPDTQYF
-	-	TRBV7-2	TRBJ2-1	TGTGCCAGCAGCCTTATAGCCGTGGATGAGCAGTTCTTC	CASSLIAVDEQFF
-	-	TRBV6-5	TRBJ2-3	TGTGCCAGCACTTTTGGGGCAGATACGCAGTATTTT	CASTFGADTQYF
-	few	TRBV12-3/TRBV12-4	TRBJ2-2	TGTGCCAGCAGCACCTCCGGGGAGCTGTTTTTT	CASSTSGELFF
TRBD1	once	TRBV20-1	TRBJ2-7	TGCAGTGCTAGTGGCCGGGACAGGGTTGCCCAGCAGCAGTACTTC	CSASGRDRVAQQQYF
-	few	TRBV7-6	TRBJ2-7	TGTGCCAGCAGCTTAGTGTCCAGACACGAGCAGTACTTC	CASSLVSRHEQYF
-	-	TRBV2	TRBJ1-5	TGTGCCAGCAGTGAACATGGGAGGGTGAGCAATCAGCCCCAGCATTTT	CASSEHGRVSNQPQHF
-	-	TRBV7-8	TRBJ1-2	TGTGCCAGCAGCCCCGGGTCCCCCTATGGCTACACCTTC	CASSPGSPYGYTF
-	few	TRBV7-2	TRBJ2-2	TGTGCCAGCAGCTTAGGGAACTACGCCGGGGAGCTGTTTTTT	CASSLGNYAGELFF
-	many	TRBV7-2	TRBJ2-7	TGTGCCAGCAGCTTATCGGCAGCCTACGAGCAGTACTTC	CASSLSAAYEQYF
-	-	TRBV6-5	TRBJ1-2	TGTGCCAGCGCTGGTAGAAACTATGGCTACACCTTC	CASAGRNYGYTF
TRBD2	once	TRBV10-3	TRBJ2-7	TGTGCCATCAGCCCGGGACTAGCGGGAGATTACGAGCAGTACTTC	CAISPGLAGDYEQYF
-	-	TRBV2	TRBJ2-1	TGTGCCAGCAGTGAATTCGAGCAGTTCTTC	CASSEFEQFF
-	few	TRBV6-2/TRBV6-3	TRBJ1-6	TGTGCCAGCGGGGCTTCACCCCTCCACTTT	CASGASPLHF
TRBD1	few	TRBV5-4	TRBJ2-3	TGTGCCAGCAGCTTTCGACAGGGGGCGGTAGATACGCAGTATTTT	CASSFRQGAVDTQYF
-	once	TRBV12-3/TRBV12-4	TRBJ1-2	TGTGCCAGCAGCTTCGGGGCCAGGGCGTATGGCTACACCTTC	CASSFGARAYGYTF
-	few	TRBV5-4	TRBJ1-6	TGTGCCAGCAGCGCCCGGGGGAATAATTCACCCCTCCACTTT	CASSARGNNSPLHF